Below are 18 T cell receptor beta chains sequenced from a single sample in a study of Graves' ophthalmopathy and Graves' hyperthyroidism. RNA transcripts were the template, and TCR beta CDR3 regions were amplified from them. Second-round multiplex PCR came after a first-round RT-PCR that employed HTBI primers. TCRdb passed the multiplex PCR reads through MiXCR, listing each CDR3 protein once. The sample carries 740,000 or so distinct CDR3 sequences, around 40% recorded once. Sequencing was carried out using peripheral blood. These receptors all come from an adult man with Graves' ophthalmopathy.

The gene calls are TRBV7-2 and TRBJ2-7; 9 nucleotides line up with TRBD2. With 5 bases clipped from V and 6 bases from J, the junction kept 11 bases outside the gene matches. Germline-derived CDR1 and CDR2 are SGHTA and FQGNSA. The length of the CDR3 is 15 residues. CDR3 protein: CASSPNSGSPIEQYF. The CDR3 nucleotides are TGTGCCAGCAGCCCTAATAGCGGGAGCCCGATCGAGCAGTACTTC. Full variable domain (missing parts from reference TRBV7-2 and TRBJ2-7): GAGVSQSPSNKVTEKGKDVELRCDPISGHTALYWYRQSLGQGLEFLIYFQGNSAPDKSGLPSDRFSAERTGGSVSTLTIQRTQQEDSAVYLCASSPNSGSPIEQYFGPGTRLTVT.

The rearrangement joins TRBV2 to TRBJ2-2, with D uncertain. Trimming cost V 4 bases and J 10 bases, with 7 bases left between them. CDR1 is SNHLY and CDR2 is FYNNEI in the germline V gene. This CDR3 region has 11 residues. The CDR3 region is CASSVGSELFF. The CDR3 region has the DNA TGTGCCAGCAGTGTGGGATCGGAGCTGTTTTTT.

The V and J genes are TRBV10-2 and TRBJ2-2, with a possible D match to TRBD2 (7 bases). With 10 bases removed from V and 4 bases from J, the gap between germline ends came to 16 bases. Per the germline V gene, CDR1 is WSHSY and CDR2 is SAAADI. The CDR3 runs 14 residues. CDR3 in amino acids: CAIVGGGRTGELFF. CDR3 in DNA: TGCGCCATAGTAGGCGGGGGCCGCACCGGGGAGCTGTTTTTT.

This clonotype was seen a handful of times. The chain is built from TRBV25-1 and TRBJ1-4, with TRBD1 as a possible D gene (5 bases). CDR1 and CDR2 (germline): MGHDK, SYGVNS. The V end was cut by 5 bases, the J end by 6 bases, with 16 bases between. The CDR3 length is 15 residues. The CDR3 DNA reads TGTGCCAGCAGTTCCCCCGGGACCCACGATGAAAAACTGTTTTTT. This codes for CASSSPGTHDEKLFF. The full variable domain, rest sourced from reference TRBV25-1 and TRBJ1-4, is EADIYQTPRYLVIGTGKKITLECSQTMGHDKMYWYQQDPGMELHLIHYSYGVNSTEKGDLSSESTVSRIRTEHFPLTLESARPSHTSQYLCASSSPGTHDEKLFFGSGTQLSVL.

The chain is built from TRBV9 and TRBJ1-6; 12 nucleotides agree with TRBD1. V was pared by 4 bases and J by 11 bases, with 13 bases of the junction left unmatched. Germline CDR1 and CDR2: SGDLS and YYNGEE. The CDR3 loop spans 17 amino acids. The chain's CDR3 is CASSRGQGANNRTPLHF. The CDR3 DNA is TGTGCCAGCAGCCGGGGACAGGGGGCGAATAATAGAACACCCCTCCACTTT.

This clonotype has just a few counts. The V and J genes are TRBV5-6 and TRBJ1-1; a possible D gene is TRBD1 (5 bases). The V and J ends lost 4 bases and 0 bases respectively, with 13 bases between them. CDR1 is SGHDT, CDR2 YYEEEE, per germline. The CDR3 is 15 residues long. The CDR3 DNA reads TGTGCCAGCAGCCCCGTGGCAGGGCTGAACACTGAAGCTTTCTTT. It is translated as CASSPVAGLNTEAFF. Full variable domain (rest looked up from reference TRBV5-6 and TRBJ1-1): DAGVTQSPTHLIKTRGQQVTLRCSPKSGHDTVSWYQQALGQGPQFIFQYYEEEERQRGNFPDRFSGHQFPNYSSELNVNALLLGDSALYLCASSPVAGLNTEAFFGQGTRLTVV.

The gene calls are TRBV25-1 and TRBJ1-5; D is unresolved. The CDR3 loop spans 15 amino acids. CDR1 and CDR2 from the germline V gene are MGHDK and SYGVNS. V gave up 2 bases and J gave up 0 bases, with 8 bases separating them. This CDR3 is CASSERALSNQPQHF. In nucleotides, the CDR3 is TGTGCCAGCAGTGAACGGGCCCTTAGCAATCAGCCCCAGCATTTT.

The CDR3 DNA sequence: TGCAGTGCTAGCCCCGGCAGGGCCAGGATTGAGACCCAGTACTTC. This encodes CSASPGRARIETQYF. The gene calls are TRBV20-1 and TRBJ2-5; perhaps TRBD1 as D (5 bases). V was cut by 3 bases and J by 5 bases, with 19 bases left in between. This CDR3 region has 15 residues. Germline lookup yields CDR1 DFQATT and CDR2 SNEGSKA (reference sequence).

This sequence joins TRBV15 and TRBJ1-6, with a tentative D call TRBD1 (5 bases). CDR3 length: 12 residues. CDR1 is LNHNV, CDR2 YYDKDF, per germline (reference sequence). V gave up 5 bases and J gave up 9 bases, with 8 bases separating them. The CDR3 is CATSLGGSPLHF. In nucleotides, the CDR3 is TGTGCCACCAGCTTGGGGGGTTCACCCCTCCACTTT. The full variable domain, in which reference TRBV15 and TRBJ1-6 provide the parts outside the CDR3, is DAMVIQNPRYQVTQFGKPVTLSCSQTLNHNVMYWYQQKSSQAPKLLFHYYDKDFNNEADTPDNFQSRRPNTSFCFLDIRSPGLGDTAMYLCATSLGGSPLHFGNGTRLTVT.

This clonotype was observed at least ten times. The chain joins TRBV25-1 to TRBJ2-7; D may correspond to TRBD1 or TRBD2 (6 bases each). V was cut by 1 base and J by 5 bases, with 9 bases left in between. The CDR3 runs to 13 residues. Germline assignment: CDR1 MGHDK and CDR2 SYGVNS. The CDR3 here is CASSEWGADEQYF. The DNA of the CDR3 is TGTGCCAGCAGTGAATGGGGGGCAGACGAGCAGTACTTC.

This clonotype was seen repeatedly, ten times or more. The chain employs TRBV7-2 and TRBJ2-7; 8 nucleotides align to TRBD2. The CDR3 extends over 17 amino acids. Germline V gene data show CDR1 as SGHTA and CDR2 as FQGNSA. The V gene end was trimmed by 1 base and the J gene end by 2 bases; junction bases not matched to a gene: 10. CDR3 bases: TGTGCCAGCAGCTTAGTTCCACTAGCGGCATCAGCCTACGAGCAGTACTTC. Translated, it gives CASSLVPLAASAYEQYF. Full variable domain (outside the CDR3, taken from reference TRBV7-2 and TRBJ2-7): GAGVSQSPSNKVTEKGKDVELRCDPISGHTALYWYRQSLGQGLEFLIYFQGNSAPDKSGLPSDRFSAERTGGSVSTLTIQRTQQEDSAVYLCASSLVPLAASAYEQYFGPGTRLTVT.

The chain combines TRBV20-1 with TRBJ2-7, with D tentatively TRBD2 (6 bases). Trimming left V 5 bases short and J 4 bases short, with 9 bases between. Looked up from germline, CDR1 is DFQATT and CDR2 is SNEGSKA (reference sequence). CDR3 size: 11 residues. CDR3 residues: CSAAAGYEQYF. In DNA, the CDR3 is TGCAGTGCTGCTGCGGGGTACGAGCAGTACTTC.

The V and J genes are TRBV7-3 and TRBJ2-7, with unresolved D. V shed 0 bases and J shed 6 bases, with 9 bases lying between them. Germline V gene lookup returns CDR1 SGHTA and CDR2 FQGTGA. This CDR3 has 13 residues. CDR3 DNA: TGTGCCAGCAGCTTAACGATAGGCTCCGAGCAGTACTTC. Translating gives CASSLTIGSEQYF.

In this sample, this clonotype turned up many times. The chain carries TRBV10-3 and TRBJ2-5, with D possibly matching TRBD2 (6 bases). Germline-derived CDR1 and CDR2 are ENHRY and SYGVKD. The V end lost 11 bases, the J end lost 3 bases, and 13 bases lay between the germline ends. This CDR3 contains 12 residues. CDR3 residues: CAAGPGEETQYF. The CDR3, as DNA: TGTGCCGCCGGCCCGGGAGAAGAGACCCAGTACTTC.

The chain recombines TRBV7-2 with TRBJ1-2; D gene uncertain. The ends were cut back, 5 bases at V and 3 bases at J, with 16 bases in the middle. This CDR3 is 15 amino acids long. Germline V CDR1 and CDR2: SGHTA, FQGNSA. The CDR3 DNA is TGTGCCAGCAGCCCCTCAGGCGGAACCGACTATGGCTACACCTTC. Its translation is CASSPSGGTDYGYTF. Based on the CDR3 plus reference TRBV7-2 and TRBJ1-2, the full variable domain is GAGVSQSPSNKVTEKGKDVELRCDPISGHTALYWYRQSLGQGLEFLIYFQGNSAPDKSGLPSDRFSAERTGGSVSTLTIQRTQQEDSAVYLCASSPSGGTDYGYTFGSGTRLTVV.

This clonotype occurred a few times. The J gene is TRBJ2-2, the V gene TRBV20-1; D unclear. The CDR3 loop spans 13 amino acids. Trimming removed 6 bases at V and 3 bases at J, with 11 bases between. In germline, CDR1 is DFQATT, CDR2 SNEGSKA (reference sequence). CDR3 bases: TGCAGTGCCCTGGACCTTGACACCGGGGAGCTGTTTTTT. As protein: CSALDLDTGELFF.

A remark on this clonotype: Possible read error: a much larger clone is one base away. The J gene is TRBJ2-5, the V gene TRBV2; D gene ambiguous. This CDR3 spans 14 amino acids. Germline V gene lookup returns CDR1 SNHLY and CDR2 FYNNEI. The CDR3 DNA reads TGTGCCAGCAGTGAATCCCTCGGCGCGGAGACCCAGCACTTC. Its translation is CASSESLGAETQHF.

CDR3 residues: CASSPDLGVYEQYF. CDR3 nucleotide sequence: TGTGCCAGCAGCCCCGACCTGGGGGTCTACGAGCAGTACTTC. The chain has TRBV25-1 and TRBJ2-7; D may match TRBD1 or TRBD2 (5 bases each). In germline, CDR1 is MGHDK, CDR2 SYGVNS. The CDR3 consists of 14 residues. The ends were cut back, 6 bases at V and 3 bases at J, with 15 bases in the middle.